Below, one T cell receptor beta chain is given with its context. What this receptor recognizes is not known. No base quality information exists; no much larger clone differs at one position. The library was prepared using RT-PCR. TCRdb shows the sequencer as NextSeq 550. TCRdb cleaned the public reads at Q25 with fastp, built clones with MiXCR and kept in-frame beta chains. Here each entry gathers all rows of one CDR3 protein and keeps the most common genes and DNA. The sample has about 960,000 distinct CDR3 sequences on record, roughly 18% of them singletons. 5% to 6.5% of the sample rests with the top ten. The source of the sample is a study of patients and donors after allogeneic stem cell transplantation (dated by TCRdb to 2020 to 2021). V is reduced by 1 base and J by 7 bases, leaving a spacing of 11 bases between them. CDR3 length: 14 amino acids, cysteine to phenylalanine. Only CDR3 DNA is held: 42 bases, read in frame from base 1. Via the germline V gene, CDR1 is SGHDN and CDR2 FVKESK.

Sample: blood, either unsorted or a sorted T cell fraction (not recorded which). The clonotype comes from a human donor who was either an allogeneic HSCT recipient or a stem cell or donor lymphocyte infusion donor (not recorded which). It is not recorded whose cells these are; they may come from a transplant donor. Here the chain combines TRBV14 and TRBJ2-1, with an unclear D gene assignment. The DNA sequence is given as TGTGCCAGCAGCCAAGGGAGACTTCTAAATGAGCAGTTCTTC. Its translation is CASSQGRLLNEQFF.